A single sample gave rise to the 28 T cell receptor beta chains below, sequenced in a study of shared clonotypes between healthy human individuals. The protocol was immunoSEQ multiplex PCR, while the TCRdb copy is restricted to in-frame clones and leaves out a portion. Of 550,000 to 850,000 clones listed, around 70% are singletons. The sample comprised memory CD4+ T cells sorted from blood. Subset reported: CD45RA-negative fraction. All receptors derive from a woman in her twenties or thirties in good health.

The chain has TRBV7-9 and TRBJ2-1; tentatively, D is TRBD1 or TRBD2 (5 bases each). The CDR3 is 13 amino acids. Trimming shortened V by 2 bases and J by 5 bases, and 7 bases separated the two germline ends. The germline V gene has CDR1 SEHNR and CDR2 FQNEAQ (reference sequence). The chain's CDR3 is CASSLWGNNEQFF. DNA of the CDR3: TGTGCCAGCAGCTTATGGGGGAACAATGAGCAGTTCTTC.

This clone was seen more than once but under ten times. The rearrangement uses TRBV5-8 and TRBJ2-5; 9 bases align to TRBD1. CDR1 SGHTS and CDR2 YDEGEE come from the germline V gene. The CDR3 is made up of 15 amino acids. Unmatched junction bases numbered 8, after V lost 6 bases and J lost 2 bases. The CDR3 DNA reads as TGTGCCAGCATCTACAGGGGGCGCCCGCAAGAGACCCAGTACTTC. Translating it yields CASIYRGRPQETQYF.

The chain is built from TRBV6-1 and TRBJ1-2; D perhaps matches TRBD1 (5 bases). The germline gives CDR1 MNHNS, CDR2 SASEGT. V gave up 4 bases and J gave up 3 bases, with 9 bases separating them. CDR3 length equals 13 residues. The CDR3 region has the DNA TGTGCCAGCAGTGTTGGGGGGTACTATGGCTACACCTTC. Translated, it gives CASSVGGYYGYTF.

This clone was detected once. The same CDR3 is also encoded by other DNA sequences in this sample. The chain has TRBV15 and TRBJ1-2; TRBD1 is a possible D gene (5 bases). This CDR3 has 14 residues. From germline, CDR1 is LNHNV and CDR2 YYDKDF (reference sequence). Trimming cost V 0 bases and J 4 bases, with 9 bases left between them. The chain's CDR3 is CATSRDRDGYGYTF. DNA of the CDR3: TGTGCCACCAGCAGAGACCGGGACGGCTATGGCTACACCTTC.

The rearrangement uses TRBV5-4 and TRBJ2-2; no clear D gene. Germline CDR1 is SGHNT and CDR2 is YYREEE (reference sequence). The V end was cut by 4 bases, the J end by 5 bases, with 15 bases between. The CDR3 sequence is 15 residues long. The CDR3 DNA reads TGTGCCAGCAGCCACTCGCCAGAAATTACCGGGGAGCTGTTTTTT. Protein sequence: CASSHSPEITGELFF. The full variable domain, rest sourced from reference TRBV5-4 and TRBJ2-2, is ETGVTQSPTHLIKTRGQQVTLRCSSQSGHNTVSWYQQALGQGPQFIFQYYREEENGRGNFPPRFSGLQFPNYSSELNVNALELDDSALYLCASSHSPEITGELFFGEGSRLTVL.

The chain carries TRBV2 and TRBJ1-4, with 10 nucleotides matching TRBD1. Trimming at V came to 6 bases and at J to 8 bases, leaving 9 bases not matched to a gene. Per germline, CDR1 SNHLY and CDR2 FYNNEI. This CDR3 region has 15 residues. This CDR3 is CASSVGTGVSEKLFF. The CDR3 DNA reads as TGTGCCAGCAGCGTCGGGACAGGGGTATCGGAAAAACTGTTTTTT.

V gene TRBV2 combines with J gene TRBJ2-1; the D is unclear. With 11 bases removed from V and 6 bases from J, the gap between germline ends came to 20 bases. The CDR3 is made up of 14 amino acids. Germline assignment: CDR1 SNHLY and CDR2 FYNNEI. The DNA for the CDR3 is TGTGCCTCTGGGATTCTTGGAAACCCCAATGAGCAGTTCTTC. It yields the protein CASGILGNPNEQFF.

A word on this clone: In the same sample, other DNA sequences code for this CDR3. V is TRBV2 and J is TRBJ1-5; D is unresolved. The germline V and J ends were trimmed by 4 bases and 1 base, with 8 bases remaining between them. The germline V gene has CDR1 SNHLY and CDR2 FYNNEI. The CDR3 runs 14 residues. The CDR3 coding sequence is TGTGCCAGCAGTGGGACGGGAAGCAATCAGCCCCAGCATTTT. Protein product: CASSGTGSNQPQHF.

This chain links TRBV28 with TRBJ2-7; 9 positions match TRBD1. This CDR3 region has 15 residues. With 3 bases clipped from V and 3 bases from J, the junction kept 6 bases outside the gene matches. Germline CDR1 and CDR2: MDHEN and SYDVKM. Here the CDR3 reads CASSFGWTGDYEQYF. The CDR3 DNA reads TGTGCCAGCAGTTTTGGATGGACAGGGGACTACGAGCAGTACTTC.

Only one count was recorded for this clone. V usage is TRBV4-1 and J usage is TRBJ2-1, with D perhaps TRBD2 (6 bases). This CDR3 region has 16 residues. V was clipped by 0 bases and J by 4 bases, with 13 bases between them. Germline V CDR1 and CDR2: MGHRA, YSYEKL. CDR3 sequence: CASSQELGGGYNEQFF. Written as DNA, the CDR3 is TGCGCCAGCAGCCAAGAACTGGGAGGTGGGTACAATGAGCAGTTCTTC.

The chain carries TRBV19 and TRBJ1-3; 7 bases align to TRBD1. V shed 7 bases, J shed 2 bases, and the junction held 8 bases outside the gene matches. The germline V gene has CDR1 LNHDA and CDR2 SQIVND (reference sequence). The CDR3 covers 15 residues. The CDR3: CASIRDRAAGNTIYF. CDR3 bases: TGTGCCAGTATCCGAGACAGGGCGGCTGGAAACACCATATATTTT. Supplemented by reference TRBV19 and TRBJ1-3, the full variable domain reads DGGITQSPKYLFRKEGQNVTLSCEQNLNHDAMYWYRQDPGQGLRLIYYSQIVNDFQKGDIAEGYSVSREKKESFPLTVTSAQKNPTAFYLCASIRDRAAGNTIYFGEGSWLTVV.

The chain joins TRBV28 to TRBJ2-7, with a possible D match to TRBD2 (5 bases). The CDR3 covers 15 residues. The V end lost 5 bases, the J end lost 0 bases, and 14 bases lay between the germline ends. The germline V gene has CDR1 MDHEN and CDR2 SYDVKM. The CDR3 region has the DNA TGTGCCAGCAGTACCCCCTCCGGGATCTCCTACGAGCAGTACTTC. It encodes CASSTPSGISYEQYF.

The CDR3 DNA reads TGTGCCAGCAGTTTATCGAGACGGCGGTTCTTC. This encodes CASSLSRRRFF. This chain links TRBV28 with TRBJ2-1; no firm D call. Germline assignment: CDR1 MDHEN and CDR2 SYDVKM. V was shortened by 1 base and J by 15 bases, with 10 bases between the two germline ends. This CDR3 has 11 residues.

The gene calls are TRBV4-1 and TRBJ2-7; the match to TRBD2 covers 7 bases. Germline lookup yields CDR1 MGHRA and CDR2 YSYEKL. The CDR3 is 15 amino acids. The ends lost 0 bases at V and 2 bases at J; junction bases unmatched: 4. CDR3 amino acids: CASSQDVGGPYEQYF. The CDR3 DNA reads TGCGCCAGCAGCCAAGATGTGGGAGGGCCCTACGAGCAGTACTTC.

The chain combines TRBV30 with TRBJ1-5; D is uncertain. This CDR3 is 15 amino acids long. The V and J ends lost 0 bases and 2 bases respectively, with 11 bases between them. Germline assignment: CDR1 GTSNPN and CDR2 SVGIG (reference sequence). In nucleotides, the CDR3 is TGTGCCTGGAGTGTAACGGCAGGCGGCAATCAGCCCCAGCATTTT. This sequence encodes CAWSVTAGGNQPQHF.

The CDR3 reads CATDRGQGQPQHF. Written as DNA, the CDR3 is TGTGCCACCGACAGGGGGCAAGGTCAGCCCCAGCATTTT. V is TRBV28 and J is TRBJ1-5, with 10 nucleotides matching TRBD1. Looked up from germline, CDR1 is MDHEN and CDR2 is SYDVKM. V was clipped by 10 bases and J by 6 bases; unmatched bases: 6. The CDR3 is 13 residues long.

This clone came up once. The chain joins TRBV5-1 to TRBJ2-3, with 8 positions matching TRBD1. Germline-derived CDR1 and CDR2 are SGHRS and YFSETQ. The V and J ends lost 4 bases and 0 bases, in that order; junction bases with no gene match: 4. This CDR3 is 15 amino acids long. CDR3 nucleotide sequence: TGCGCCAGCAGCCCGGACAGGGCTAGCACAGATACGCAGTATTTT. It specifies CASSPDRASTDTQYF.

This chain links TRBV30 with TRBJ1-5; no firm D call. The CDR3 runs to 14 residues. The V gene's germline CDR1 is GTSNPN and CDR2 SVGIG (reference sequence). Trimming took 5 bases from V and 1 from J, leaving 12 bases between them. The CDR3 DNA is TGTGCCTGGGCGGACGGACGGAGCAATCAGCCCCAGCATTTT. This encodes CAWADGRSNQPQHF.

The gene calls are TRBV19 and TRBJ2-1, with 10 bases matching TRBD2. This CDR3 spans 15 amino acids. In germline, CDR1 is LNHDA, CDR2 SQIVND (reference sequence). Trimming took 4 bases from V and 9 from J; bases not matched to a gene: 9. This CDR3 reads CASSKEGSGRIEQFF. The CDR3 bases are TGTGCCAGTAGTAAGGAAGGTAGCGGGAGGATTGAGCAGTTCTTC. Filled out from reference TRBV19 and TRBJ2-1, the complete variable domain reads DGGITQSPKYLFRKEGQNVTLSCEQNLNHDAMYWYRQDPGQGLRLIYYSQIVNDFQKGDIAEGYSVSREKKESFPLTVTSAQKNPTAFYLCASSKEGSGRIEQFFGPGTRLTVL.

The chain links TRBV5-4 to TRBJ2-1; no firm D call. V was cut by 4 bases and J by 12 bases, with 17 bases left in between. Germline CDR1 reads SGHNT; CDR2 reads YYREEE (reference sequence). CDR3 size: 13 residues. CDR3 region: CASSTDRSAGQFF. CDR3 nucleotides: TGTGCCAGCAGCACAGACCGATCGGCCGGGCAGTTCTTC.

This sequence joins TRBV25-1 and TRBJ2-7; 9 bases line up with TRBD2. The ends lost 1 base at V and 2 bases at J; junction bases unmatched: 6. The germline CDR1 and CDR2 sequences are MGHDK and SYGVNS. The CDR3 covers 16 residues. CDR3 region: CASSESKSSGTYEQYF. The CDR3 coding sequence is TGTGCCAGCAGTGAATCTAAGTCTAGCGGGACCTACGAGCAGTACTTC.

This clone was counted a few times. The V gene is TRBV6-4, the J gene TRBJ2-1, with 7 positions matching TRBD2. The germline V gene has CDR1 MRHNA and CDR2 SNTAGT. V trimming: 6 bases; J trimming: 12 bases; junction bases outside the gene matches: 5. The CDR3 has 11 amino acids. CDR3 in DNA: TGTGCCAGCAGCCCCCGGGAGGTGCAGTTCTTC. It encodes CASSPREVQFF.

The chain combines TRBV19 with TRBJ2-7; D gene unclear. In germline, CDR1 is LNHDA, CDR2 SQIVND (reference sequence). This CDR3 region has 14 residues. V lost 6 bases and J lost 1, with 13 bases in between. The CDR3 loop is CASRAGPESYEQYF. The CDR3 nucleotides read TGTGCCAGTAGGGCTGGTCCAGAGTCCTACGAGCAGTACTTC.

V is TRBV6-5 and J is TRBJ1-1; 7 bases map to TRBD1. The length of the CDR3 is 13 residues. Trimming removed 7 bases from V and 6 bases from J; junction bases left unmatched: 8. Germline V gives CDR1 MNHEY, CDR2 SVGAGI. This CDR3 reads CASTRQGSAEAFF. The CDR3 DNA follows: TGTGCCAGCACCAGACAGGGATCCGCTGAAGCTTTCTTT.

The V gene is TRBV27, the J gene TRBJ1-4; no firm D call. The CDR3 has 13 residues. Germline CDR1 MNHEY, CDR2 SMNVEV (reference sequence). Deletions cut 7 bases from V and 4 bases from J, with 10 bases between. This CDR3 reads CASTNWSNEKLFF. CDR3 nucleotide sequence: TGTGCCAGCACGAATTGGAGTAATGAAAAACTGTTTTTT.

The V and J genes are TRBV19 and TRBJ2-2; maybe TRBD1 (5 bases). Trimming removed 6 bases from V and 2 bases from J, with 13 bases in between. This CDR3 spans 15 amino acids. CDR1 is LNHDA, CDR2 SQIVND, per germline (reference sequence). This chain's CDR3 is CASRSRGANTGELFF. CDR3 nucleotide sequence: TGTGCCAGTAGGAGTAGGGGTGCCAACACCGGGGAGCTGTTTTTT. Full variable domain (remainder filled in from reference TRBV19 and TRBJ2-2): DGGITQSPKYLFRKEGQNVTLSCEQNLNHDAMYWYRQDPGQGLRLIYYSQIVNDFQKGDIAEGYSVSREKKESFPLTVTSAQKNPTAFYLCASRSRGANTGELFFGEGSRLTVL.

This chain connects TRBV6-4 to TRBJ1-1; possible D gene TRBD1, 5 bases. Germline-derived CDR1 and CDR2 are MRHNA and SNTAGT. This CDR3 comprises 16 residues. Trimming pared 0 bases from V and 3 bases from J, leaving 14 bases between. CDR3: CASSDSQGRGYTEAFF. CDR3 sequence (DNA): TGTGCCAGCAGTGACTCGCAGGGAAGAGGGTACACTGAAGCTTTCTTT.

This clone was seen just once. V gene TRBV15 combines with J gene TRBJ1-4; D uncertain. There are 12 residues in the CDR3. Germline V gene lookup returns CDR1 LNHNV and CDR2 YYDKDF (reference sequence). Between the trimmed V and J ends, which lost 3 bases and 10 bases, there was a span of 9 bases. CDR3 amino acids: CATSSRRGKLFF. The CDR3 nucleotides read TGTGCCACCAGCAGCAGGCGGGGAAAACTGTTTTTT.